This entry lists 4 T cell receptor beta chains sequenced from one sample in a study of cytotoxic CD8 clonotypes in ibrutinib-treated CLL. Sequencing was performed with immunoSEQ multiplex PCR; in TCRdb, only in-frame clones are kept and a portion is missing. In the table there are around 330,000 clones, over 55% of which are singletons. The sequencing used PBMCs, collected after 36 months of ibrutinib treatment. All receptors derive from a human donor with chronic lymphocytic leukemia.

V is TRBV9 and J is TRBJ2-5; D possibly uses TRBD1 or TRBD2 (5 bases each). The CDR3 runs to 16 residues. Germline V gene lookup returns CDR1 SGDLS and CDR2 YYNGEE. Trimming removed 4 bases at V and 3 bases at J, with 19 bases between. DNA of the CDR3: TGTGCCAGCAGCACACGAACCGGGACGGTGAAAGAGACCCAGTACTTC. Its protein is CASSTRTGTVKETQYF. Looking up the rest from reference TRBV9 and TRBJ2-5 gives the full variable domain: DSGVTQTPKHLITATGQRVTLRCSPRSGDLSVYWYQQSLDQGLQFLIQYYNGEERAKGNILERFSAQQFPDLHSELNLSSLELGDSALYFCASSTRTGTVKETQYFGPGTRLLVL.

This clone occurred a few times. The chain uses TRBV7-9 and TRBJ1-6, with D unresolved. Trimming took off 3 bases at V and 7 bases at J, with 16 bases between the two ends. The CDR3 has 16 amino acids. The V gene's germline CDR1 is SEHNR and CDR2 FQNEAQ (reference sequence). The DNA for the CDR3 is TGTGCCAGCAGCTTCTATGGGTTAAGCGTGAATTCACCCCTCCACTTT. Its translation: CASSFYGLSVNSPLHF. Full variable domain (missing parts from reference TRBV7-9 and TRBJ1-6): DTGVSQNPRHKITKRGQNVTFRCDPISEHNRLYWYRQTLGQGPEFLTYFQNEAQLEKSRLLSDRFSAERPKGSFSTLEIQRTEQGDSAMYLCASSFYGLSVNSPLHFGNGTRLTVT.

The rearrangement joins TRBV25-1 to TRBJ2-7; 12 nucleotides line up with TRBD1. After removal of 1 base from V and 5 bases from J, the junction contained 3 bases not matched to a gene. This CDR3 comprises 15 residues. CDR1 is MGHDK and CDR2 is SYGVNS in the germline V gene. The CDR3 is CASSEFGTGGHEQYF. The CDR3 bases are TGTGCCAGCAGTGAATTCGGGACAGGGGGCCACGAGCAGTACTTC.

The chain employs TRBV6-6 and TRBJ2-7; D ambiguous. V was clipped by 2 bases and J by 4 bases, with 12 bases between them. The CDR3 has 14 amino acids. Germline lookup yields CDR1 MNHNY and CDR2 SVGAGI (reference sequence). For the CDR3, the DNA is TGTGCCAGCAGTTACGGGCCCGTGGGGTACGAGCAGTACTTC. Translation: CASSYGPVGYEQYF.